The entry that follows covers one T cell receptor beta chain sequence. As yet, its antigen is unknown. The data were obtained in a study of CXCR3-negative and CXCR3-positive naive CD8 T cells. The study, taken as a whole, reports: With respect to TRBV-TRBJ usage, naive CXCR3-negative and CXCR3-positive cells were similar; memory differed.

TRB cDNA was prepared as libraries by UMI-labeled 5' RACE. Following a re-call of the 5' RACE reads, TCRdb has one entry per CDR3 protein and lacks DNA. The sample table sets out 75,000 to 95,000 distinct CDR3 sequences. The germline V gene has CDR1 SQVTM and CDR2 ANQGSEA. The CDR3 is 13 amino acids. Sequenced sample: naive CXCR3- CD8+ T cells from blood. The subset is: CD45RO-CCR7+CD27+CD95- naive CD8+ T cells lacking CXCR3 (TNR3-). The gene calls are TRBV29-1 and TRBJ2-1; checking the TCRdb D call of TRBD1 is not possible without DNA. The receptor comes from a human donor in good health. Some clones in this sample may be carry-over from other donors' samples. The CDR3: CSVEGDSGNEQFF.